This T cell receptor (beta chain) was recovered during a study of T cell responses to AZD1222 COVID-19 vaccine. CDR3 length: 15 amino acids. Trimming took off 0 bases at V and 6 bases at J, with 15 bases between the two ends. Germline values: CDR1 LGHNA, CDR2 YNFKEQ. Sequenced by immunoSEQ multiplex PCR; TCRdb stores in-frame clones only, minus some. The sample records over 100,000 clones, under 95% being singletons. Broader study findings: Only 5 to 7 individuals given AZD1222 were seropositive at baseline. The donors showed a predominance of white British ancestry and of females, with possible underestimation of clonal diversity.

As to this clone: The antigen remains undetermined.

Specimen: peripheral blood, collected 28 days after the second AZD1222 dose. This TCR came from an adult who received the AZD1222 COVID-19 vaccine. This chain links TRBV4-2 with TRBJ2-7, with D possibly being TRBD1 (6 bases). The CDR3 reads CASSQDGTMQGEQYF. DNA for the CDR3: TGTGCCAGCAGCCAAGATGGGACAATGCAGGGCGAGCAGTACTTC.